This TCR beta chain was captured in a study of T cell responses to AZD1222 COVID-19 vaccine. This CDR3 is built from 13 residues. Germline lookup yields CDR1 LNHDA and CDR2 SQIVND (reference sequence). V was trimmed by 5 bases and J by 7 bases, leaving 12 bases between them. Here immunoSEQ multiplex PCR was the method, and the copy in TCRdb shows in-frame clones only, minus some. The sample has some 140,000 clones; 85% are singletons. The receptor comes from an adult who received the MenACWY meningococcal vaccine as a control. The chain is built from TRBV19 and TRBJ2-1, with D unclear. The sample in question was peripheral blood, obtained 28 days after the second dose of the MenACWY control vaccine. The CDR3 region has the DNA TGTGCCAGTAGTCCCACTACGTGGAATGAGCAGTTCTTC. As protein: CASSPTTWNEQFF. The whole variable domain, remainder taken from reference TRBV19 and TRBJ2-1, is DGGITQSPKYLFRKEGQNVTLSCEQNLNHDAMYWYRQDPGQGLRLIYYSQIVNDFQKGDIAEGYSVSREKKESFPLTVTSAQKNPTAFYLCASSPTTWNEQFFGPGTRLTVL.